The 26 T cell receptor beta chains given below trace back to one sample, sequenced in a study of CD8+ T cells in alopecia areata. After isolation, RNA underwent reverse transcription to generate cDNA as the sequencing template. TCRdb's copy holds only in-frame clones and misses some; the assay was immunoSEQ multiplex PCR. The table includes 90,000 to 130,000 clones, over 55% detected once. Sequencing was done on a sample of NKG2D-low CD8+ T cells sorted from blood. These receptors originate from a human donor with alopecia areata.

This clone has only a few counts. The CDR3 is CASRREGLSYNEQFF. Here the CDR3 DNA reads TGTGCCAGCAGACGGGAGGGCCTTTCCTACAATGAGCAGTTCTTC. This sequence joins TRBV6-6 and TRBJ2-1; 8 bases align to TRBD2. V lost 6 bases and J lost 1; bases outside the gene matches: 5. Per germline, CDR1 MNHNY and CDR2 SVGAGI (reference sequence). The CDR3 has 15 residues.

The chain combines TRBV29-1 with TRBJ2-1, with D possibly being TRBD2 (5 bases). In germline, CDR1 is SQVTM, CDR2 ANQGSEA. Trimming cost V 8 bases and J 7 bases, with 12 bases left between them. This CDR3 is 11 amino acids long. The CDR3 here is CSPFRGNEQFF. CDR3 sequence (DNA): TGCAGCCCCTTTCGCGGGAATGAGCAGTTCTTC.

The chain uses TRBV27 and TRBJ1-1; 7 bases line up with TRBD1. There are 14 residues in the CDR3. CDR1 is MNHEY, CDR2 SMNVEV, per germline (reference sequence). V was pared by 4 bases and J by 0 bases, with 2 bases of the junction left unmatched. CDR3 DNA: TGTGCCAGCAGTTGGACAGGAATGAACACTGAAGCTTTCTTT. Protein sequence: CASSWTGMNTEAFF.

The V call is TRBV14, the J call TRBJ1-1, with 9 nucleotides matching TRBD1. Germline V CDR1 and CDR2: SGHDN, FVKESK. CDR3 size: 18 residues. V lost 0 bases to trimming and J lost 4 bases; unmatched junction nucleotides: 12. CDR3 protein: CASSQDVIWTGAITEAFF. CDR3 sequence (DNA): TGTGCCAGCAGCCAAGATGTTATTTGGACAGGGGCTATCACTGAAGCTTTCTTT.

This clone was seen only a few times. The chain carries TRBV4-2 and TRBJ2-7, with 10 bases aligning to TRBD2. Losses at the gene ends were 0 bases for V and 4 bases for J; bases not matched to a gene: 9. The CDR3 length is 17 residues. Germline CDR1 LGHNA, CDR2 YNFKEQ. This CDR3 reads CASSQDRAAGGRYEQYF. The CDR3 coding sequence is TGTGCCAGCAGCCAAGATCGGGCAGCGGGAGGGCGATACGAGCAGTACTTC.

This chain connects TRBV7-9 to TRBJ2-7; 7 bases line up with TRBD1. Germline V gene sequence: CDR1 SEHNR, CDR2 FQNEAQ (reference sequence). CDR3 length equals 15 residues. The ends lost 4 bases at V and 7 bases at J; junction bases unmatched: 13. CDR3 loop: CASSSGDSQSWEQYF. The CDR3 DNA reads as TGTGCCAGCAGCTCCGGGGACAGCCAAAGCTGGGAGCAGTACTTC.

This clone is a singleton in its sample. This sequence joins TRBV9 and TRBJ2-1, with D unclear. The germline V and J ends were trimmed by 4 bases and 15 bases, with 17 bases remaining between them. There are 12 residues in the CDR3. Germline CDR1 is SGDLS and CDR2 is YYNGEE. CDR3 sequence reads: CASSQDRINAFF. CDR3 DNA sequence: TGTGCCAGCAGCCAAGATCGGATTAACGCGTTCTTC.

This chain connects TRBV7-9 to TRBJ2-7, with 7 bases lining up with TRBD2. The CDR3 extends over 16 amino acids. V lost 8 bases, J lost 2 bases, and 15 bases stayed unmatched. Germline V CDR1 and CDR2: SEHNR, FQNEAQ (reference sequence). The DNA for the CDR3 is TGTGCCAGCGGGGGGGTGGGCAAGGCCCTACCCTACGAGCAGTACTTC. Translation gives CASGGVGKALPYEQYF.

This chain uses TRBV28 with TRBJ2-7; D remains ambiguous. V was shortened by 5 bases and J by 6 bases, with 5 bases between the two germline ends. This CDR3 is built from 10 residues. In germline, CDR1 is MDHEN, CDR2 SYDVKM. CDR3 in amino acids: CASSTFEQYF. The CDR3 DNA sequence: TGTGCCAGCAGTACCTTCGAGCAGTACTTC.

This sequence joins TRBV27 and TRBJ2-2; D remains unclear. The CDR3 runs 12 residues. The V and J ends lost 1 base and 6 bases respectively, with 3 bases between them. Germline V gene sequence: CDR1 MNHEY, CDR2 SMNVEV (reference sequence). The chain's CDR3 is CASSLLAGELFF. The CDR3 nucleotides read TGTGCCAGCAGTTTATTGGCCGGGGAGCTGTTTTTT.

The chain links TRBV29-1 to TRBJ2-1; 11 bases are a match to TRBD2. The CDR3 totals 18 residues. The ends lost 8 bases at V and 4 bases at J; junction bases unmatched: 19. CDR1 is SQVTM and CDR2 is ANQGSEA in the germline V gene. CDR3 sequence (DNA): TGCAGCTCTGAGGGGTGGGATACACTAGCGGGAGAGTACAATGAGCAGTTCTTC. It yields the protein CSSEGWDTLAGEYNEQFF.

This clone was seen a handful of times. The rearrangement joins TRBV5-1 to TRBJ2-7, with D unresolved. The CDR3 runs to 13 residues. The ends were cut back, 0 bases at V and 4 bases at J, with 8 bases in the middle. The germline CDR1 and CDR2 sequences are SGHRS and YFSETQ. The CDR3 DNA follows: TGCGCCAGCAGCTTGGAGACGACTTACGAGCAGTACTTC. Protein product: CASSLETTYEQYF.

The count of this clone is one. This chain joins TRBV19 and TRBJ2-1; 8 bases are a match to TRBD2. The CDR3 is made up of 13 amino acids. Germline-derived CDR1 and CDR2 are LNHDA and SQIVND (reference sequence). V was pared by 5 bases and J by 8 bases, with 5 bases of the junction left unmatched. The CDR3, as DNA: TGTGCCAGTAGTCCGGGACTAGGGGATGAGCAGTTCTTC. Protein: CASSPGLGDEQFF.

This clone was seen a handful of times. This chain joins TRBV28 and TRBJ2-5; D unclear. The V end lost 6 bases, the J end lost 1 base, and 12 bases lay between the germline ends. Germline V gene sequence: CDR1 MDHEN, CDR2 SYDVKM. The CDR3 loop spans 14 amino acids. CDR3 residues: CASRRRLAQETQYF. The CDR3 nucleotides read TGTGCCAGCAGACGAAGACTTGCCCAAGAGACCCAGTACTTC.

This clone was seen only a few times. V usage is TRBV5-6 and J usage is TRBJ2-1; D may match TRBD1 or TRBD2 (5 bases each). The CDR3 runs to 13 residues. V lost 4 bases, J lost 7 bases, and 12 bases lay in between. CDR1 SGHDT and CDR2 YYEEEE come from the germline V gene. CDR3 in DNA: TGTGCCAGCAGCCCCGGGACCGGGAATGAGCAGTTCTTC. It codes for CASSPGTGNEQFF.

This clone was detected only a few times. The chain uses TRBV28 and TRBJ1-2; D perhaps matches TRBD1 (5 bases). The CDR3 runs to 14 residues. V lost 7 bases and J lost 4, with 16 bases in between. The germline gives CDR1 MDHEN, CDR2 SYDVKM. In nucleotides, the CDR3 is TGTGCCAGCAAATCGGAAACAGACAGCTATGGCTACACCTTC. It is translated as CASKSETDSYGYTF.

The chain couples TRBV4-1 to TRBJ1-1, with D hard to call. The CDR3 is made up of 13 amino acids. Between the trimmed V and J ends, which lost 1 base and 6 bases, there was a span of 9 bases. CDR1 is MGHRA, CDR2 YSYEKL, per germline. CDR3 nucleotides: TGCGCCAGCAGCCAAGGGATGGGGTCTGAAGCTTTCTTT. It encodes CASSQGMGSEAFF.

The chain recombines TRBV11-2 with TRBJ2-3, with 9 nucleotides matching TRBD1. Germline V gene data show CDR1 as SGHAT and CDR2 as FQNNGV. J was trimmed by 3 bases and V by 6 bases; bases with no gene match: 7. This CDR3 is built from 15 residues. CDR3 loop: CASRPGQGMTDTQYF. The CDR3 DNA is TGTGCCAGCAGACCTGGACAGGGGATGACAGATACGCAGTATTTT.

The rearrangement joins TRBV4-1 to TRBJ2-3; D might be TRBD2 (5 bases). CDR1 and CDR2 from the germline V gene are MGHRA and YSYEKL. This CDR3 has 15 amino acids. V lost 2 bases and J 0 bases, leaving 9 bases between the germline ends. CDR3 in amino acids: CASSQLAPSTDTQYF. CDR3 DNA sequence: TGCGCCAGCAGCCAACTAGCCCCCAGCACAGATACGCAGTATTTT.

V is TRBV7-9 and J is TRBJ2-7; 9 nucleotides align to TRBD1. The germline V gene encodes CDR1 SEHNR and CDR2 FQNEAQ (reference sequence). The J segment lost 0 bases and the V segment lost 3 bases, leaving 3 bases of the junction unmatched. The CDR3 totals 15 residues. CDR3 sequence reads: CASSFTGGLSYEQYF. In nucleotides, the CDR3 is TGTGCCAGCAGCTTTACAGGGGGCCTCTCCTACGAGCAGTACTTC. Full variable domain (missing parts from reference TRBV7-9 and TRBJ2-7): DTGVSQNPRHKITKRGQNVTFRCDPISEHNRLYWYRQTLGQGPEFLTYFQNEAQLEKSRLLSDRFSAERPKGSFSTLEIQRTEQGDSAMYLCASSFTGGLSYEQYFGPGTRLTVT.

The gene calls are TRBV13 and TRBJ2-7; D tentatively fits TRBD1 or TRBD2 (5 bases each). CDR1 is PRHDT, CDR2 FYEKMQ, per germline (reference sequence). With 0 bases removed from V and 3 bases from J, the gap between germline ends came to 12 bases. CDR3 size: 15 residues. The CDR3 coding sequence is TGTGCCAGCAGCTTAGGGAGGGACCAGAACTACGAGCAGTACTTC. Translating it yields CASSLGRDQNYEQYF.

The V call is TRBV27, the J call TRBJ1-1; TRBD1 might be the D (5 bases). V dropped 3 bases and J dropped 6 bases, with 11 bases sitting between them. Germline V gene sequence: CDR1 MNHEY, CDR2 SMNVEV (reference sequence). This CDR3 is 13 amino acids long. The CDR3 loop reads CASSFSGWAEAFF. The DNA for the CDR3 is TGTGCCAGCAGTTTTTCAGGGTGGGCTGAAGCTTTCTTT.

This rearrangement joins TRBV27 to TRBJ2-7; D not resolved. The CDR3 contains 12 residues. In germline, CDR1 is MNHEY, CDR2 SMNVEV (reference sequence). Trimming took off 6 bases at V and 1 base at J, with 7 bases between the two ends. The CDR3: CASSDGSYEQYF. The CDR3 nucleotides read TGTGCCAGCAGCGACGGGTCCTACGAGCAGTACTTC.

This clone was detected a few times. The chain uses TRBV14 and TRBJ1-4; perhaps TRBD1 as D (5 bases). Trimming stripped 4 bases from V and 5 bases from J, with 11 bases between. Germline-derived CDR1 and CDR2 are SGHDN and FVKESK. The CDR3 spans 14 residues. The CDR3 here is CASSPLGTNEKLFF. As DNA, the CDR3 is TGTGCCAGCAGCCCGCTGGGGACGAATGAAAAACTGTTTTTT.

The chain's CDR3 is CASSSSGTGNMNTEAFF. Here the CDR3 DNA reads TGTGCCAGCAGTTCCTCCGGGACAGGGAACATGAACACTGAAGCTTTCTTT. V usage is TRBV27 and J usage is TRBJ1-1; TRBD1 matches 9 bases. Germline V gene sequence: CDR1 MNHEY, CDR2 SMNVEV (reference sequence). Unmatched junction bases numbered 9, after V lost 4 bases and J lost 0 bases. The CDR3 extends over 17 amino acids.

In this sample, this clone turned up a few times. The gene calls are TRBV7-9 and TRBJ2-1; D is unresolved. V gave up 7 bases and J gave up 8 bases, with 18 bases separating them. The CDR3 loop spans 14 amino acids. Per germline, CDR1 SEHNR and CDR2 FQNEAQ (reference sequence). This CDR3 reads CASIPGRVFDEQFF. The CDR3 DNA follows: TGTGCCAGCATCCCTGGTCGGGTGTTCGATGAGCAGTTCTTC.